This T cell receptor (beta chain) was identified during a study of identical twins. Findings and caveats of the study: Clonotypes of the beta chain that were abundant in cord blood carried fewer insertions (memory repertoires showed none). A cross-sectional statistical analysis, not follow-up of the same donors, supported the conclusions.

This clonotype was recorded at least ten times. Its target is unknown. TCRdb independently ran MiXCR on the 5' RACE reads; one entry per CDR3 protein. The sample lists approximately 260,000 distinct CDR3 sequences, approximately 8.3% seen once, with 2.5% to 3.5% in the top ten. Germline lookup yields CDR1 SQVTM and CDR2 ANQGSEA. The CDR3 totals 16 residues. V was clipped by 6 bases and J by 5 bases; unmatched bases: 14. These data were also filed under a second study, of yellow fever vaccine responses in identical twins. That paper states: Twins' T cell vaccine responses reportedly looked partly convergent, partly personalized.

This clonotype was obtained from a woman under 30 in good health. Sequenced: CD8+ T cells sorted from blood. The gene calls are TRBV29-1 and TRBJ2-2; 8 bases are a match to TRBD1. The CDR3 spells CSVTTGQEDKTGELFF. Written as DNA, the CDR3 is TGCAGCGTGACAACGGGACAGGAGGATAAAACCGGGGAGCTGTTTTTT.